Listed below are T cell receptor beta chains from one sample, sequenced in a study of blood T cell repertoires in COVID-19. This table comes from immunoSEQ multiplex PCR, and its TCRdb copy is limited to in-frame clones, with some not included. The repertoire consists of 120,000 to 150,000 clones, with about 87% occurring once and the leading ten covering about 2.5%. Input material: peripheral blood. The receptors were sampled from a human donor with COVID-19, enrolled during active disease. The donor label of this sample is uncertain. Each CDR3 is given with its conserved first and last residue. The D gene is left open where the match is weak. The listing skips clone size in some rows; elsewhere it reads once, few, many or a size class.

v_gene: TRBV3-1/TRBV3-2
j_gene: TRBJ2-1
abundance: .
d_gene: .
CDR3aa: CASSHLGGNEQFF
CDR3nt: TGTGCCAGCAGCCATCTAGGGGGAAATGAGCAGTTCTTC

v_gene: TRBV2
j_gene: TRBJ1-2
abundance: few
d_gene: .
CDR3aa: CASSEAQVGYTF
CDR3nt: TGTGCCAGCAGTGAAGCGCAGGTCGGCTACACCTTC

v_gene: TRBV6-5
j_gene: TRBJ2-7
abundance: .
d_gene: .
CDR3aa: CASSRGAPSEQYF
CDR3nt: TGTGCCAGCAGCCGGGGGGCACCCTCGGAGCAGTACTTC

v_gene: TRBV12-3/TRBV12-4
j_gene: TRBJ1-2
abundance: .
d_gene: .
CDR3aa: CASSLQAYGYTF
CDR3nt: TGTGCCAGCAGTTTACAGGCCTATGGCTACACCTTC

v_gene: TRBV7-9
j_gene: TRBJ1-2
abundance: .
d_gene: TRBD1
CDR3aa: CASSYDRDGYTF
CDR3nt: TGTGCCAGCAGCTATGACAGGGATGGCTACACCTTC

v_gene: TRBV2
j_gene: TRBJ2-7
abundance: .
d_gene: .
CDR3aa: CASSEKITSYGQYF
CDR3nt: TGTGCCAGCAGTGAAAAAATTACCTCCTACGGGCAGTACTTC

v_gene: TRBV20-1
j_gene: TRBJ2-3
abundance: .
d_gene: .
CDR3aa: CSAREDTQYF
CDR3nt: TGCAGTGCTAGGGAGGATACGCAGTATTTT

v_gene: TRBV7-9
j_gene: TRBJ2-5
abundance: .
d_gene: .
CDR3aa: CASSFSRETQYF
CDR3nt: TGTGCCAGCAGCTTTTCGCGAGAGACCCAGTACTTC

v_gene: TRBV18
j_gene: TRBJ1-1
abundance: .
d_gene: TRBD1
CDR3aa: CASSPNRDSLEAFF
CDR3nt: TGTGCCAGCTCTCCTAACCGGGACAGCCTTGAAGCTTTCTTT

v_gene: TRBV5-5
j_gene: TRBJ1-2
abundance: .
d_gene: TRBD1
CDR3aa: CASSRGQSIPYGYTF
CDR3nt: TGTGCCAGCAGCCGGGGACAGTCAATTCCCTATGGCTACACCTTC

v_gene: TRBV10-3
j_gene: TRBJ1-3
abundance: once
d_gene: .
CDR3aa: CAISEYGDSGNTIYF
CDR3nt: TGTGCCATCAGTGAGTACGGAGACTCTGGAAACACCATATATTTT

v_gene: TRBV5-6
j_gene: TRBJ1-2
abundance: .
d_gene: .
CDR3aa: CASSFELSSFGYTF
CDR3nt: TGTGCCAGCAGCTTTGAGTTATCATCTTTTGGCTACACCTTC

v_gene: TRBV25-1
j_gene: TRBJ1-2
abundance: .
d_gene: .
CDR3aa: CASSAPVYGYTF
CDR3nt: TGTGCCAGCAGTGCGCCAGTCTATGGCTACACCTTC

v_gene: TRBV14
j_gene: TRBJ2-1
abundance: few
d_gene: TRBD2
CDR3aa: CASSRRLGGSGEQFF
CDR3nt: TGTGCCAGCAGCCGCCGACTGGGAGGGTCGGGTGAGCAGTTCTTC

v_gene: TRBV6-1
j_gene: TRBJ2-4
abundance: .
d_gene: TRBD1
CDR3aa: CASSENTGDGNIQYF
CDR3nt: TGTGCCAGCAGTGAAAATACAGGGGACGGGAACATTCAGTACTTC

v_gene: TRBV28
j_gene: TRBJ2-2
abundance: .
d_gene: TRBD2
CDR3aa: CASTGGAVGELFF
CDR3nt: TGTGCCAGCACCGGGGGGGCGGTCGGGGAGCTGTTTTTT

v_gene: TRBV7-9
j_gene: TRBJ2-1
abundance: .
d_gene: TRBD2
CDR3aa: CASSFPGLAGNEQFF
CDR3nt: TGTGCCAGCAGCTTCCCGGGACTAGCGGGCAATGAGCAGTTCTTC

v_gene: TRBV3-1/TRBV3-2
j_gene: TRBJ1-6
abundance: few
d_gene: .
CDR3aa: CASSQGQGRGSPLHF
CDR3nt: TGTGCCAGCAGCCAAGGTCAGGGGCGAGGGTCACCCCTCCACTTT

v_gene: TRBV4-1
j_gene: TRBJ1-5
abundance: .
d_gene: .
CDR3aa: CASSPEGGFGNQPQHF
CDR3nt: TGCGCCAGCAGCCCGGAGGGGGGGTTTGGCAATCAGCCCCAGCATTTT

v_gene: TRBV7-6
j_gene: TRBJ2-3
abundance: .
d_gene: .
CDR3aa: CASSLGGGYTDTQYF
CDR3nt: TGTGCCAGCAGCTTAGGGGGCGGTTACACAGATACGCAGTATTTT

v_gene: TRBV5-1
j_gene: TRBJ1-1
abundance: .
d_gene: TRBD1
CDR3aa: CASSSGQANTEAFF
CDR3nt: TGCGCCAGCAGCTCGGGACAGGCGAACACTGAAGCTTTCTTT

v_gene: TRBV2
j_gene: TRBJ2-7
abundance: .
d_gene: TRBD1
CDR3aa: CASRPPRDRHYEQYF
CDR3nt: TGTGCCAGCAGGCCACCTCGGGACAGACACTACGAGCAGTACTTC

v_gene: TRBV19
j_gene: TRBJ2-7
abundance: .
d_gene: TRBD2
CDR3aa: CASSIVGPGLAGGQVAEQYF
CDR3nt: TGTGCCAGTAGTATAGTAGGCCCTGGACTAGCGGGAGGACAGGTTGCCGAGCAGTACTTC

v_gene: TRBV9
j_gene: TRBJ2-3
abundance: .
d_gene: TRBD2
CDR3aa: CASSVGPGLAGGPEDTQYF
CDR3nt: TGTGCCAGCAGCGTAGGGCCGGGACTAGCGGGGGGGCCAGAAGATACGCAGTATTTT

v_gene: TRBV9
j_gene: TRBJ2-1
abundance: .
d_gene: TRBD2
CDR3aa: CASSPRLLAGGPESYNEQFF
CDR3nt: TGTGCCAGCAGCCCCCGCCTACTAGCGGGAGGGCCTGAGTCCTACAATGAGCAGTTCTTC

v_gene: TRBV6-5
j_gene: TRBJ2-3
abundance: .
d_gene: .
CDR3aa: CARRQRARLETQYF
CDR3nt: TGTGCCCGACGCCAGCGGGCCCGTCTTGAGACGCAGTATTTT

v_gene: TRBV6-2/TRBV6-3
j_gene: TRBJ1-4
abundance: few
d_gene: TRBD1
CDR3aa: CASSYQTGGYEKLFF
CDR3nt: TGTGCCAGCAGTTACCAGACAGGGGGCTATGAAAAACTGTTTTTT

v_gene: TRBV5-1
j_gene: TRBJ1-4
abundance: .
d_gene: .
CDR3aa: CASSLAGGLFEKLFF
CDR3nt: TGCGCCAGCAGCTTGGCCGGTGGTCTTTTTGAAAAACTGTTTTTT

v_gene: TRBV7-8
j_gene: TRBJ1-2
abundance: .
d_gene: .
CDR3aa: CASSSNPTGSYGYTF
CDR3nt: TGTGCCAGCAGCTCTAATCCAACCGGGAGCTATGGCTACACCTTC

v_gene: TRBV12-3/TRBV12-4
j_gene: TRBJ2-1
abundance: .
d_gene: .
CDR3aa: CASSTYPGEQFF
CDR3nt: TGTGCCAGCAGTACTTATCCGGGTGAGCAGTTCTTC

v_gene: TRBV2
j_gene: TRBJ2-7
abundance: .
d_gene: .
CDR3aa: CASSGGHSYEQYF
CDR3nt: TGTGCCAGCAGTGGGGGCCACTCCTACGAGCAGTACTTC

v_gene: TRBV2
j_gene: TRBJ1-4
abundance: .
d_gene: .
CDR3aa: CASGSGREGEKLFF
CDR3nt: TGTGCCAGTGGATCGGGTAGGGAGGGTGAAAAACTGTTTTTT

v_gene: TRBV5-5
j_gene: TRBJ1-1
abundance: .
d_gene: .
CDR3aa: CASSLGWQGITEAFF
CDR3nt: TGTGCCAGCAGCTTGGGCTGGCAGGGTATCACTGAAGCTTTCTTT

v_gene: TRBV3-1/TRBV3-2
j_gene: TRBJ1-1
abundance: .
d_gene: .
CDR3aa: CASSQDGSGATEAFF
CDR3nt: TGTGCCAGCAGCCAAGATGGTTCGGGTGCGACTGAAGCTTTCTTT

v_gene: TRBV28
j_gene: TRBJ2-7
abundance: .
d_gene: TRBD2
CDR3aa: CASRGTSRPIKQYF
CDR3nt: TGTGCCAGCAGGGGGACTAGCCGCCCAATTAAGCAGTACTTC

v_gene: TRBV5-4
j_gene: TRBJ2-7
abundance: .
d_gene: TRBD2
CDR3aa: CASSLNSGGELSEQYF
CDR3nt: TGTGCCAGCAGCCTCAATAGCGGGGGGGAGTTAAGCGAGCAGTACTTC

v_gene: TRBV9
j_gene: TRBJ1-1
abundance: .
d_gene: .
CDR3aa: CASSPRTLNTEAFF
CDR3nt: TGTGCCAGCAGCCCCAGGACTCTGAACACTGAAGCTTTCTTT

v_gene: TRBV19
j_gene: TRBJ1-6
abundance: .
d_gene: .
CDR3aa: CASKGDPSSPLHF
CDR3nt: TGTGCCAGTAAAGGAGACCCCTCGTCACCCCTCCACTTT

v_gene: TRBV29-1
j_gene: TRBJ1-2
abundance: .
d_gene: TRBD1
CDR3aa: CSVEKGQLFYGYTF
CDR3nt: TGCAGCGTTGAAAAGGGACAGTTATTCTATGGCTACACCTTC

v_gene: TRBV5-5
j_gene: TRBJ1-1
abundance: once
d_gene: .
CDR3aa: CASSLAGYTEAFF
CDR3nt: TGTGCCAGCAGCTTGGCAGGGTACACTGAAGCTTTCTTT

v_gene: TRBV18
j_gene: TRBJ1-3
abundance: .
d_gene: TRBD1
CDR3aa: CASSPPGQTLGNTIYF
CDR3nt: TGTGCCAGCTCACCTCCGGGACAGACTTTAGGAAACACCATATATTTT

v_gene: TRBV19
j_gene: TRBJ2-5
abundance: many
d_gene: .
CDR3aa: CASSIGGREVETQYF
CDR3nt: TGTGCCAGTAGTATAGGAGGCAGGGAGGTAGAGACCCAGTACTTC